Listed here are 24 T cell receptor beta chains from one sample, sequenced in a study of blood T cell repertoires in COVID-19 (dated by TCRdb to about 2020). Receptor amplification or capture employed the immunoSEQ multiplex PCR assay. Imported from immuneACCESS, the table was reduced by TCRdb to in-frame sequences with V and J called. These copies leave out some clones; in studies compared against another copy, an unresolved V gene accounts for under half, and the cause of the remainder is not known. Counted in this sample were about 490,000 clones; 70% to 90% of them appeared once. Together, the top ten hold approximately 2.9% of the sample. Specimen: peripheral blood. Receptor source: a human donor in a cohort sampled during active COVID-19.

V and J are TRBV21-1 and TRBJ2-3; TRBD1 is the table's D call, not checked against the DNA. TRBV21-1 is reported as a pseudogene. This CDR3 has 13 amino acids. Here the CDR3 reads CASSKQTGDMQYF. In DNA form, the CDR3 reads TGTGCCAGCAGCAAGCAAACAGGGGATATGCAGTATTTT.

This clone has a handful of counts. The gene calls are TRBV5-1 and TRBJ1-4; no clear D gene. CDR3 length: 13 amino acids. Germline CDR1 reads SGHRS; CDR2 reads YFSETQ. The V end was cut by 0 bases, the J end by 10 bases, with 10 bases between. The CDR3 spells CASSLEPGGKLFF. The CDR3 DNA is TGCGCCAGCAGCTTGGAGCCGGGAGGAAAACTGTTTTTT.

The CDR3 sequence is CASSRTGGDEKLFF. CDR3 nucleotide sequence: TGTGCCAGCAGTCGCACAGGGGGCGACGAAAAACTGTTTTTT. The V call is TRBV28, the J call TRBJ1-4; 9 bases are shared with TRBD1. V dropped 5 bases and J dropped 8; count of bases not matched to a gene: 6. The CDR3 loop spans 14 amino acids. Germline V gene sequence: CDR1 MDHEN, CDR2 SYDVKM.

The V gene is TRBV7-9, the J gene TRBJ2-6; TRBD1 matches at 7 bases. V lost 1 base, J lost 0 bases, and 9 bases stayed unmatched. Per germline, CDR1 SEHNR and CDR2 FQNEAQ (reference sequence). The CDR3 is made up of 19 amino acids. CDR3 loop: CASSLEYGTVGSGANVLTF. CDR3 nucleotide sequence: TGTGCCAGCAGCTTAGAGTACGGGACAGTCGGCTCTGGGGCCAACGTCCTGACTTTC.

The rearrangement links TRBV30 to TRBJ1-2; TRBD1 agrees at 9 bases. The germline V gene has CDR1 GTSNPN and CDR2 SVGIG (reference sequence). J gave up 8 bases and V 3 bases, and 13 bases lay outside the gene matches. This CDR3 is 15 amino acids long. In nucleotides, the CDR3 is TGTGCCTGGAGCCTGACCTCCGGGACAGGGTTAGGCTACACCTTC. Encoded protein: CAWSLTSGTGLGYTF. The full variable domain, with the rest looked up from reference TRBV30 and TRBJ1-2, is SQTIHQWPATLVQPVGSPLSLECTVEGTSNPNLYWYRQAAGRGLQLLFYSVGIGQISSEVPQNLSASRPQDRQFILSSKKLLLSDSGFYLCAWSLTSGTGLGYTFGSGTRLTVV.

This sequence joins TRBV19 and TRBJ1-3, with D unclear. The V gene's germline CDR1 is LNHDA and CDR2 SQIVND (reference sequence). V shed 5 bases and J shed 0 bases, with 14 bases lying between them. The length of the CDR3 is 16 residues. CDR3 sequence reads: CASSRLGVSSGNTIYF. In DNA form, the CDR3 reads TGTGCCAGTAGTCGATTGGGAGTCTCCTCTGGAAACACCATATATTTT.

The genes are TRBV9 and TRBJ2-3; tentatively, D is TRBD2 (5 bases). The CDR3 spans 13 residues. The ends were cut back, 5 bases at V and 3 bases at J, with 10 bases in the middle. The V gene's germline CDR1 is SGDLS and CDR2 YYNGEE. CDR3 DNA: TGTGCCAGCAGTACCGGGGAGACAGATACGCAGTATTTT. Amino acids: CASSTGETDTQYF.

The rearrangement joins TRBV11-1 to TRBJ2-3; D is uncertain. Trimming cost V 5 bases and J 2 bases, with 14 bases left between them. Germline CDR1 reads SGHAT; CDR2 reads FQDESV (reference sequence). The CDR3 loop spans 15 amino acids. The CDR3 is CASSLEESPTDTQYF. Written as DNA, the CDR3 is TGTGCCAGCAGCCTAGAGGAGTCACCCACAGATACGCAGTATTTT.

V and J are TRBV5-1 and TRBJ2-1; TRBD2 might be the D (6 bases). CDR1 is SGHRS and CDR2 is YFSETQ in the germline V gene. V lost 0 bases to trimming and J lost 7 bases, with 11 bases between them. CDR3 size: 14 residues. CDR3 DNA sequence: TGCGCCAGCAGCTTGGGCGGGAATACAAATGAGCAGTTCTTC. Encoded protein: CASSLGGNTNEQFF.

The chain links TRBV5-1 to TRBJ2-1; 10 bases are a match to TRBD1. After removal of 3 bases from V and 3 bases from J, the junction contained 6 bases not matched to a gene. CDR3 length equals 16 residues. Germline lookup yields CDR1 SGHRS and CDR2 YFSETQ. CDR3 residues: CASSSSRDRGYNEQFF. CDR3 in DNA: TGCGCCAGCAGCTCGTCCCGGGACAGGGGCTACAATGAGCAGTTCTTC.

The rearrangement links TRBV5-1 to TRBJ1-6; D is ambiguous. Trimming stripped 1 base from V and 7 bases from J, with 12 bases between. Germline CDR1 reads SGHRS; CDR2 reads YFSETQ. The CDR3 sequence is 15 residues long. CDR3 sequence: CASSLSRVLNSPLHF. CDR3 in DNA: TGCGCCAGCAGCTTGTCACGGGTTCTGAATTCACCCCTCCACTTT.

CDR3 bases: TGTGCCTGGAGCCTAAGGGAGTGGAGCAATCAGCCCCAGCATTTT. The encoded protein is CAWSLREWSNQPQHF. V gene TRBV30 combines with J gene TRBJ1-5; D ambiguous. CDR1 GTSNPN and CDR2 SVGIG come from the germline V gene (reference sequence). The V end was cut by 3 bases, the J end by 1 base, with 13 bases between. The CDR3 covers 15 residues.

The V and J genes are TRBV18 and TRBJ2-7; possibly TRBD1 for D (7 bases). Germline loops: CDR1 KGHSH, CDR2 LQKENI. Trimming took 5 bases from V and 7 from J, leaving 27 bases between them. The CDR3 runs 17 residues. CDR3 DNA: TGTGCCAGCTCATCGGCAACGGGCGGGACAGCTCAGGGGGAGCAGTACTTC. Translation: CASSSATGGTAQGEQYF.

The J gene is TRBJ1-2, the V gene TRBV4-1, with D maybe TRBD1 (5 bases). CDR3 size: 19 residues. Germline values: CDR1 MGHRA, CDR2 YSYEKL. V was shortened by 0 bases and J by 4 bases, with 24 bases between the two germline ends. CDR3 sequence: CASSQDLLRRGSFIYGYTF. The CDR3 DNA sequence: TGCGCCAGCAGCCAAGATCTCCTACGCCGGGGGAGTTTTATCTATGGCTACACCTTC.

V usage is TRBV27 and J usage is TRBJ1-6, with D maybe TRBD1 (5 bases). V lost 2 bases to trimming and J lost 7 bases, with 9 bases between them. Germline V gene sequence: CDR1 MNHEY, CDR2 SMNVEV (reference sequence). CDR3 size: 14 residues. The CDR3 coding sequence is TGTGCCAGCAGTTTAGGGGCAGGGAATTCACCCCTCCACTTT. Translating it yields CASSLGAGNSPLHF.

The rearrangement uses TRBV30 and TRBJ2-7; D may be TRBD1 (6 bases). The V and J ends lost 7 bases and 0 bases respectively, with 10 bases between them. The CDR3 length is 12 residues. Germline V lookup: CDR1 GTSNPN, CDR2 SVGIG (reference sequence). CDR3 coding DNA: TGTGCCTTAACAGGGAACTCCTACGAGCAGTACTTC. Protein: CALTGNSYEQYF.

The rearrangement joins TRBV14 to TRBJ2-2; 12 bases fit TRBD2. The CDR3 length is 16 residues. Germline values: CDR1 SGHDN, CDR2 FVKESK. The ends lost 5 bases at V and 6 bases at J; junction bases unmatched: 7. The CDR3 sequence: CASSSRLAGVSGELFF. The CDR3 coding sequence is TGTGCCAGCAGCTCACGACTAGCGGGAGTGTCCGGGGAGCTGTTTTTT.

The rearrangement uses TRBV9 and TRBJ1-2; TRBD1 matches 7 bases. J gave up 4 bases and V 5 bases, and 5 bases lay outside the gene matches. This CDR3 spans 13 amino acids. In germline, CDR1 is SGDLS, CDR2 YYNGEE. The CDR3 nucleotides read TGTGCCAGCAGTGAGGGGGACAGCTATGGCTACACCTTC. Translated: CASSEGDSYGYTF.

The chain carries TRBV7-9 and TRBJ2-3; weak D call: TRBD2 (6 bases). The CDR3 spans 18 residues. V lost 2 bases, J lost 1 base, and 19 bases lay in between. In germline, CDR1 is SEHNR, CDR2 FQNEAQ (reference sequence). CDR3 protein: CASSLPREQEVRTDTQYF. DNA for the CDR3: TGTGCCAGCAGCTTACCCCGGGAGCAGGAGGTTCGCACAGATACGCAGTATTTT.

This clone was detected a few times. This CDR3 is CASSPGGGGTNEKLFF. CDR3 nucleotides: TGTGCCAGCAGCCCCGGAGGGGGGGGAACTAATGAAAAACTGTTTTTT. The genes are TRBV5-4 and TRBJ1-4; perhaps TRBD1 as D (6 bases). The CDR3 runs to 16 residues. Germline V lookup: CDR1 SGHNT, CDR2 YYREEE (reference sequence). Deletions cut 4 bases from V and 1 base from J, with 14 bases between.

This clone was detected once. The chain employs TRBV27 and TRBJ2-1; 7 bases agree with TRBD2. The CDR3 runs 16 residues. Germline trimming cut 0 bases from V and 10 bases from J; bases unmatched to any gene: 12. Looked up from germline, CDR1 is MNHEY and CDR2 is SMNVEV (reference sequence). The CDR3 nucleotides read TGTGCCAGCAGTTTATCAGGCGGGAGCAGGGCTGGGGAGCAGTTCTTC. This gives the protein CASSLSGGSRAGEQFF.

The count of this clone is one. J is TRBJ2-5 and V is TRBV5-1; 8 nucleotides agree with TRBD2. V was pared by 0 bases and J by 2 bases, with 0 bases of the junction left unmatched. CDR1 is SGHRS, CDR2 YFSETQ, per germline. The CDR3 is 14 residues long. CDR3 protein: CASSLGGRQETQYF. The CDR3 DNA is TGCGCCAGCAGCTTGGGCGGGAGGCAAGAGACCCAGTACTTC.

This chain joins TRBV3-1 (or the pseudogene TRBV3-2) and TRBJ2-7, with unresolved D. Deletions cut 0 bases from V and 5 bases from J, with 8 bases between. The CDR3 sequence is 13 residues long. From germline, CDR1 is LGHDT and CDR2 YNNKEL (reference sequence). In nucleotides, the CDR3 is TGTGCCAGCAGCCAAGATCGAGGAGACGAGCAGTACTTC. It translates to CASSQDRGDEQYF.

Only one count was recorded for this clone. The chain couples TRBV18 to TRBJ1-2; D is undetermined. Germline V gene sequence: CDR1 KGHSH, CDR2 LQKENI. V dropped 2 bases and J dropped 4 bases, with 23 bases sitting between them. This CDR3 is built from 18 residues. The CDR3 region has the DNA TGTGCCAGCTCACCATTTGCCTCGACACCCAACTTTAGCTATGGCTACACCTTC. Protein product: CASSPFASTPNFSYGYTF. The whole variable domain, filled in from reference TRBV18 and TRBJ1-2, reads NAGVMQNPRHLVRRRGQEARLRCSPMKGHSHVYWYRQLPEEGLKFMVYLQKENIIDESGMPKERFSAEFPKEGPSILRIQQVVRGDSAAYFCASSPFASTPNFSYGYTFGSGTRLTVV.